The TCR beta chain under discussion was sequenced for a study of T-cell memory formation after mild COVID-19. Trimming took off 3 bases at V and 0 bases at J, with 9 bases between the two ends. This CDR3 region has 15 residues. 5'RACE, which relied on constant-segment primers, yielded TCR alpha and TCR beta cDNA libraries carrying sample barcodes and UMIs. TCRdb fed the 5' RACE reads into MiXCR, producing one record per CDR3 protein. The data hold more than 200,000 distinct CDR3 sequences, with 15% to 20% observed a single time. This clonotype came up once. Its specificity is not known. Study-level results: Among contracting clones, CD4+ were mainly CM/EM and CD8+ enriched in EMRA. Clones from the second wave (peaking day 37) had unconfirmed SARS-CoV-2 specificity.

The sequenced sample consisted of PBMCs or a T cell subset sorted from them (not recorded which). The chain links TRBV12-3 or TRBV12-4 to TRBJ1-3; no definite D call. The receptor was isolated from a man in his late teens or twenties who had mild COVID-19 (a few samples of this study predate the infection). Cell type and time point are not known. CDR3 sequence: CASSFHRSSGNTIYF. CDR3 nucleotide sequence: TGTGCCAGCAGTTTTCACAGAAGCTCTGGAAACACCATATATTTT.